This T cell receptor beta chain was profiled in a study of T-cell reconstitution after alpha-beta-depleted transplantation in children. Study-level points and caveats: When one year had passed after transplant, most T-cell counts and diversity came from newly produced T cells. In some patients, recipient T cells and intrathymic progenitors surviving conditioning explained high day-60 diversity. At around two months after transplant, the alpha-beta T cells were reportedly derived from several hundred expanded clones that came from non-depleted graft cells.

CDR3 size: 17 residues. CDR1 and CDR2 (germline): SGHDN, FVKESK. V dropped 0 bases and J dropped 3 bases, with 18 bases sitting between them. Unique molecular identifiers featured in how the TCRbeta library was prepared. TCRdb used MiXCR to reprocess the PCR reads, holding one entry per CDR3 protein. The repertoire holds about 200,000 distinct CDR3 sequences, with approximately 6.3% as singletons. This clonotype has just one count. Its antigen is still unknown. This chain joins TRBV14 and TRBJ2-7; maybe TRBD2 (6 bases). This clonotype was obtained from a boy aged 2 to 9 with acute lymphoblastic leukemia, due to receive a stem cell transplant. Specimen: PBMCs, collected before TCRalphabeta/CD19-depleted stem cell transplant. CDR3 sequence reads: CASSQELIGGFHYEQYF. CDR3 in DNA: TGTGCCAGCAGCCAAGAACTCATCGGAGGGTTTCACTACGAGCAGTACTTC. Full variable domain (remainder filled in from reference TRBV14 and TRBJ2-7): EAGVTQFPSHSVIEKGQTVTLRCDPISGHDNLYWYRRVMGKEIKFLLHFVKESKQDESGMPNNRFLAERTGGTYSTLKVQPAELEDSGVYFCASSQELIGGFHYEQYFGPGTRLTVT.